This T cell receptor beta chain stems from a study of OX40 agonist ivuxolimab in advanced cancers. Study as a whole: In this trial design, patients received ivuxolimab intravenously at 0.01 to 10 mg/kg every 2 weeks.

This CDR3 has 16 residues. The germline V gene has CDR1 WNHNN and CDR2 SYGVQD (reference sequence). J lost 2 bases, V lost 2 bases, and 6 bases had no gene match. In this sample, this clone turned up once. Produced via immunoSEQ multiplex PCR; TCRdb's table is partial and in-frame only. The sample lists approximately 41,000 clones; 80% to 90% were seen once. This clonotype was obtained from an adult with an advanced solid tumor such as melanoma, head and neck, liver or kidney cancer. Here the sequenced sample was CD4+ or CD8+ T cells sorted from blood, taken in a trial of the OX40 agonist ivuxolimab. The V and J genes are TRBV10-1 and TRBJ2-3; 8 bases are a match to TRBD1. The CDR3 region is CASSESDRGYTDTQYF. As DNA, the CDR3 is TGCGCCAGCAGTGAGAGCGACAGGGGATACACAGATACGCAGTATTTT.